The sequence of this TCR beta chain was determined in a study of CD8 T cells in Susac syndrome. In the case of this clonotype: What it recognizes is unknown.

Reverse transcription used about 0.45 to 1 ug RNA and random hexamers. Across 54 Vbeta and 13 Jbeta, TCR beta CDR3 was amplified with immunoSEQ multiplex PCR. TCRdb re-called the immunoSEQ multiplex PCR reads through MiXCR, storing one row per CDR3 protein. The profile shows just under 95,000 distinct CDR3 sequences, about 94% of them singletons. V was shortened by 3 bases and J by 3 bases, with 8 bases between the two germline ends. This CDR3 is 13 amino acids long. Germline CDR1 and CDR2: SGHAT and FQNNGV. Findings and limits, study-wide: Regarding the TCR sequencing and HLA analysis, the study admitted that a relatively small number of individuals were involved. Within Susac syndrome CD4+ T cell repertoires, clonal expansion was not evident.

The chain employs TRBV11-2 and TRBJ1-1; no clear D gene. This TCR came from a human donor with Susac syndrome. The specimen sequenced was CD4+ T cells from PBMCs. CDR3 nucleotides: TGTGCCAGCAGCTTGGGGAGCCACACTGAAGCTTTCTTT. Translated: CASSLGSHTEAFF.